The 29 T cell receptor beta chains in this list originate from one sample, sequenced in a study of CD8+ T cells in alopecia areata. Treatment denoted: oral pan-JAK inhibitor, 5-10 mg twice daily. As the sequencing template, cDNA was produced by extracting RNA and reverse transcribing it. TCRdb's copy holds only in-frame clones and misses some; the assay was immunoSEQ multiplex PCR. The data contain some 88,000 clones, around 44% of them singletons. The source material was CD8+ T cells sorted from blood, sampled at week 24, from a patient treated with tofacitinib. These receptors were taken from a human donor with alopecia areata.

The chain has TRBV29-1 and TRBJ2-7; possibly TRBD2 for D (5 bases). Trimming removed 6 bases at V and 3 bases at J, with 15 bases between. This CDR3 comprises 13 residues. Germline V CDR1 and CDR2: SQVTM, ANQGSEA. In nucleotides, the CDR3 is TGCAGCGTGGACTCGGGTCATAACTACGAGCAGTACTTC. It translates to CSVDSGHNYEQYF.

J is TRBJ2-3 and V is TRBV30, with 11 bases lining up with TRBD1. V gave up 2 bases and J gave up 5 bases; unmatched junction bases: 9. The CDR3 extends over 16 amino acids. Germline CDR1 reads GTSNPN; CDR2 reads SVGIG (reference sequence). DNA for the CDR3: TGTGCCTGGAGTAGCATCGGACAGGGGGCTGGAGATACGCAGTATTTT. Its translation: CAWSSIGQGAGDTQYF.

V gene TRBV4-1 combines with J gene TRBJ1-5; D gene unclear. This CDR3 region has 12 residues. Trimming took off 1 base at V and 7 bases at J, with 5 bases between the two ends. Germline V lookup: CDR1 MGHRA, CDR2 YSYEKL. The CDR3 sequence is CASSQVNQPQHF. As DNA, the CDR3 is TGCGCCAGCAGCCAAGTCAACCAGCCCCAGCATTTT.

V gene TRBV5-4 combines with J gene TRBJ2-1, with TRBD2 matching over 11 bases. This CDR3 region has 15 residues. Germline CDR1 SGHNT, CDR2 YYREEE (reference sequence). The V gene end was trimmed by 7 bases and the J gene end by 5 bases; junction bases not matched to a gene: 8. CDR3 sequence reads: CASALSGRADNEQFF. In nucleotides, the CDR3 is TGTGCCAGCGCCCTTAGCGGGAGGGCCGACAATGAGCAGTTCTTC. Complete variable domain (other parts from reference TRBV5-4 and TRBJ2-1): ETGVTQSPTHLIKTRGQQVTLRCSSQSGHNTVSWYQQALGQGPQFIFQYYREEENGRGNFPPRFSGLQFPNYSSELNVNALELDDSALYLCASALSGRADNEQFFGPGTRLTVL.

This clone was detected only a few times. Here the CDR3 DNA reads TGCAGCGTTGAATTAGGGACAGGCGAAGCTTTCTTT. Protein sequence: CSVELGTGEAFF. The rearrangement uses TRBV29-1 and TRBJ1-1; the match to TRBD1 covers 8 bases. The V gene's germline CDR1 is SQVTM and CDR2 ANQGSEA. The CDR3 has 12 amino acids. Germline trimming cut 2 bases from V and 8 bases from J; bases unmatched to any gene: 4.

This clone was recorded a few times. V gene TRBV29-1 combines with J gene TRBJ2-7, with D possibly being TRBD2 (6 bases). V lost 4 bases to trimming and J lost 0 bases, with 10 bases between them. CDR1 is SQVTM, CDR2 ANQGSEA, per germline. The CDR3 extends over 13 amino acids. CDR3 nucleotide sequence: TGCAGCGTTGTCTCCGGGAGCTCCTACGAGCAGTACTTC. Translation gives CSVVSGSSYEQYF.

This clone has more than one count but fewer than ten. This chain links TRBV19 with TRBJ1-5, with 9 bases aligning to TRBD1. Germline V gene sequence: CDR1 LNHDA, CDR2 SQIVND (reference sequence). The J segment lost 5 bases and the V segment lost 5 bases, leaving 7 bases of the junction unmatched. This CDR3 has 15 residues. The CDR3: CASSWSTGGDQPQHF. For the CDR3, the DNA is TGTGCCAGTAGTTGGTCGACAGGGGGGGATCAGCCCCAGCATTTT.

The rearrangement links TRBV5-6 to TRBJ2-7; D is tentatively TRBD1 or TRBD2 (5 bases each). Germline lookup yields CDR1 SGHDT and CDR2 YYEEEE. The germline V and J ends were trimmed by 4 bases and 0 bases, with 20 bases remaining between them. The CDR3 is made up of 17 amino acids. In nucleotides, the CDR3 is TGTGCCAGCAGCCCCGACAGTACAGCGGCGGGCTCCTACGAGCAGTACTTC. Its protein is CASSPDSTAAGSYEQYF.

This clone has just one count. The chain joins TRBV27 to TRBJ1-2, with D possibly being TRBD1 (6 bases). The CDR3 is 15 residues long. From germline, CDR1 is MNHEY and CDR2 SMNVEV (reference sequence). V lost 3 bases to trimming and J lost 4 bases, with 15 bases between them. CDR3 loop: CASSFTGSGIYGYTF. In nucleotides, the CDR3 is TGTGCCAGCAGTTTTACAGGGTCGGGGATCTATGGCTACACCTTC.

The chain is built from TRBV9 and TRBJ2-3, with D perhaps matching TRBD2 (5 bases). The CDR3 length is 15 residues. Per the germline V gene, CDR1 is SGDLS and CDR2 is YYNGEE. Trimming stripped 3 bases from V and 3 bases from J, with 14 bases between. Here the CDR3 reads CASSAFRTGTDTQYF. CDR3 nucleotide sequence: TGTGCCAGCAGCGCATTCCGGACTGGGACAGATACGCAGTATTTT.

The genes are TRBV23-1 and TRBJ1-5; D might be TRBD1 (5 bases). TRBV23-1 is identified as an open reading frame with a role that is uncertain. The V end was cut by 8 bases, the J end by 0 bases, with 17 bases between. The CDR3 loop spans 16 amino acids. The CDR3 region has the DNA TGCGCCAGCGGGGAAGGTAGGGGAGATAGCAATCAGCCCCAGCATTTT. Translation: CASGEGRGDSNQPQHF.

This clone was seen only a few times. V is TRBV29-1 and J is TRBJ2-1; 8 bases are a match to TRBD1. V gave up 8 bases and J gave up 8 bases; unmatched junction bases: 8. Germline V CDR1 and CDR2: SQVTM, ANQGSEA. The CDR3 spans 12 residues. CDR3 in amino acids: CSSRTGIYEQFF. DNA for the CDR3: TGCAGCTCTCGGACAGGGATATATGAGCAGTTCTTC.

The chain combines TRBV6-5 with TRBJ2-3; 8 bases map to TRBD2. The V gene end was trimmed by 10 bases and the J gene end by 2 bases; junction bases not matched to a gene: 8. Per the germline V gene, CDR1 is MNHEY and CDR2 is SVGAGI. This CDR3 is built from 14 residues. CDR3 region: CAITAGDPTDTQYF. The CDR3 nucleotides are TGTGCCATCACAGCGGGGGACCCCACAGATACGCAGTATTTT.

This chain joins TRBV27 and TRBJ1-5; D perhaps matches TRBD1 (5 bases). V gave up 5 bases and J gave up 7 bases, with 12 bases separating them. The CDR3 totals 13 residues. The germline gives CDR1 MNHEY, CDR2 SMNVEV (reference sequence). CDR3 amino acids: CASSLGGGQPQHF. CDR3 DNA: TGTGCCAGCAGTCTTGGGGGGGGACAGCCCCAGCATTTT.

The chain combines TRBV5-1 with TRBJ1-1; the D gene is possibly TRBD1 (6 bases). CDR1 is SGHRS, CDR2 YFSETQ, per germline. V was clipped by 2 bases and J by 0 bases, with 8 bases between them. CDR3 length: 14 residues. The CDR3, as DNA: TGCGCCAGCAGCTTAGGACAGATGAACACTGAAGCTTTCTTT. Translated: CASSLGQMNTEAFF.

This chain links TRBV11-1 with TRBJ2-1, with 12 bases lining up with TRBD2. This CDR3 comprises 15 residues. V shed 5 bases, J shed 5 bases, and the junction held 4 bases outside the gene matches. The germline V gene encodes CDR1 SGHAT and CDR2 FQDESV (reference sequence). The CDR3 loop reads CASSPGLAGHNEQFF. In DNA, the CDR3 is TGTGCCAGCAGCCCTGGACTAGCGGGACACAATGAGCAGTTCTTC.

This chain uses TRBV5-4 with TRBJ2-2, with D perhaps TRBD2 (5 bases). Germline V gives CDR1 SGHNT, CDR2 YYREEE (reference sequence). CDR3 length equals 15 residues. The V end lost 4 bases, the J end lost 0 bases, and 10 bases lay between the germline ends. The CDR3 DNA reads as TGTGCCAGCAGCGCAGAGGGTCCGAACACCGGGGAGCTGTTTTTT. Translation gives CASSAEGPNTGELFF.

DNA of the CDR3: TGTGCCAGCAGTTTAGGGACATCGTACAATGAGCAGTTCTTC. Translating gives CASSLGTSYNEQFF. The chain employs TRBV27 and TRBJ2-1; tentative D call: TRBD1 (6 bases). The CDR3 totals 14 residues. The V and J ends lost 2 bases and 4 bases respectively, with 9 bases between them. In germline, CDR1 is MNHEY, CDR2 SMNVEV (reference sequence).

The J gene is TRBJ2-1, the V gene TRBV13; D is uncertain. V was pared by 4 bases and J by 9 bases, with 7 bases between. The CDR3 covers 11 residues. Germline lookup yields CDR1 PRHDT and CDR2 FYEKMQ (reference sequence). CDR3 amino acids: CASSSRLEQFF. Written as DNA, the CDR3 is TGTGCCAGCAGCTCCCGTCTTGAGCAGTTCTTC.

This chain uses TRBV18 with TRBJ2-5, with D hard to call. Judging by the DNA end, TRBJ2-7 fits better; the J call may be wrong. This CDR3 is 14 amino acids long. The germline gives CDR1 KGHSH, CDR2 LQKENI. The CDR3 bases are TGTGCCAGCTCACCACCCTACAACTCCTACGAGCAGTACTTC. Its translation: CASSPPYNSYEQYF.

This clone was seen only a few times. The chain is built from TRBV4-1 and TRBJ2-7, with a weak D call TRBD1 (6 bases). The CDR3 has 14 residues. Germline CDR1 reads MGHRA; CDR2 reads YSYEKL. Between the trimmed V and J ends, which lost 2 bases and 7 bases, there was a span of 15 bases. The CDR3 protein is CASSQHRASWEQYF. As DNA, the CDR3 is TGCGCCAGCAGCCAACACAGGGCCAGTTGGGAGCAGTACTTC.

This clone was observed many times. V gene TRBV6-4 combines with J gene TRBJ2-1; 11 bases are shared with TRBD2. V shed 6 bases, J shed 5 bases, and the junction held 6 bases outside the gene matches. The CDR3 loop spans 15 amino acids. Germline V lookup: CDR1 MRHNA, CDR2 SNTAGT. The CDR3 loop is CASSILAGVHNEQFF. The DNA for the CDR3 is TGTGCCAGCAGCATACTAGCGGGAGTACACAATGAGCAGTTCTTC.

This clone came up a few times. This rearrangement joins TRBV7-9 to TRBJ2-7, with a possible D match to TRBD1 (6 bases). V was shortened by 5 bases and J by 4 bases, with 18 bases between the two germline ends. CDR1 SEHNR and CDR2 FQNEAQ come from the germline V gene (reference sequence). The CDR3 runs 15 residues. In DNA form, the CDR3 reads TGTGCCAGCAGCCCCCCAGGGGTAGGACTTTACGAGCAGTACTTC. The encoded protein is CASSPPGVGLYEQYF.

This clone came up a few times. The chain is built from TRBV25-1 and TRBJ2-5; 8 bases align to TRBD2. Germline loops: CDR1 MGHDK, CDR2 SYGVNS. The V gene end was trimmed by 9 bases and the J gene end by 5 bases; junction bases not matched to a gene: 2. The CDR3 consists of 11 residues. This CDR3 is CASREGETQYF. The CDR3 bases are TGTGCCAGTCGGGAGGGGGAGACCCAGTACTTC.

The J gene is TRBJ2-3, the V gene TRBV6-9; D ambiguous. Germline assignment: CDR1 MNHGY and CDR2 SVAAGI. This CDR3 spans 12 amino acids. The germline V and J ends were trimmed by 7 bases and 3 bases, with 8 bases remaining between them. The CDR3 spells CASNPMTDTQYF. As DNA, the CDR3 is TGTGCCAGCAACCCGATGACAGATACGCAGTATTTT.

In DNA form, the CDR3 reads TGCGCCAGCAGCCAAGGCAGGGGCCTGGAGCAGTACTTC. It encodes CASSQGRGLEQYF. The V and J genes are TRBV4-3 and TRBJ2-7; D might be TRBD1 (6 bases). V was shortened by 1 base and J by 7 bases, with 11 bases between the two germline ends. The germline V gene encodes CDR1 LGHNA and CDR2 YSLEER. The CDR3 loop spans 13 amino acids.

This clone was picked up a small number of times. This chain uses TRBV5-4 with TRBJ1-5, with no clear D. V gave up 0 bases and J gave up 3 bases, with 10 bases separating them. The CDR3 loop spans 15 amino acids. Germline values: CDR1 SGHNT, CDR2 YYREEE (reference sequence). The CDR3 nucleotides read TGTGCCAGCAGCTTGGGAGGGAATCCCAATCAGCCCCAGCATTTT. It yields the protein CASSLGGNPNQPQHF.

This chain connects TRBV11-2 to TRBJ2-5, with 7 nucleotides matching TRBD2. The ends lost 3 bases at V and 5 bases at J; junction bases unmatched: 9. This CDR3 comprises 15 residues. Germline CDR1 is SGHAT and CDR2 is FQNNGV. CDR3 protein: CASSLGPRERETQYF. CDR3 nucleotide sequence: TGTGCCAGCAGCTTGGGGCCGCGGGAGCGGGAGACCCAGTACTTC.

This clone was recorded at least ten times. The genes are TRBV9 and TRBJ2-3; D gene unclear. Germline CDR1 reads SGDLS; CDR2 reads YYNGEE. CDR3 size: 14 residues. Trimming removed 0 bases from V and 2 bases from J, with 7 bases in between. CDR3 amino acids: CASSVETNTDTQYF. CDR3 nucleotides: TGTGCCAGCAGCGTAGAAACTAACACAGATACGCAGTATTTT.